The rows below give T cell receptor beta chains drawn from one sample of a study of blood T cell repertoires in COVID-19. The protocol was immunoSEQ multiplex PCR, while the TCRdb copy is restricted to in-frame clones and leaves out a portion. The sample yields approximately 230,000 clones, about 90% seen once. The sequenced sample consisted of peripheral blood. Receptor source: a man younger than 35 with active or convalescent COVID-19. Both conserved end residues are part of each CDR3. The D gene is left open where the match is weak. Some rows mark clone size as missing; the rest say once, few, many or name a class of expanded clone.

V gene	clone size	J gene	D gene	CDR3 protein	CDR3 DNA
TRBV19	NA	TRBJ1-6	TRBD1	CASSIQGDSPLHF	TGTGCCAGTAGTATACAGGGGGATTCACCCCTCCACTTT
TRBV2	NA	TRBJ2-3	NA	CASGGLAATDTQYF	TGTGCCAGCGGGGGCCTAGCGGCAACAGATACGCAGTATTTT
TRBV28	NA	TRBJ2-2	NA	CASKSGQNTGELFF	TGTGCCAGCAAAAGCGGGCAAAACACCGGGGAGCTGTTTTTT
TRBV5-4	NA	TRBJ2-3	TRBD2	CASSPGTSGYTDTQYF	TGTGCCAGCAGCCCCGGGACTAGCGGGTACACAGATACGCAGTATTTT
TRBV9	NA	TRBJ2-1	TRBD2	CASSVDPISGVMNEQFF	TGTGCCAGCAGCGTAGACCCGATTAGCGGGGTAATGAATGAGCAGTTCTTC
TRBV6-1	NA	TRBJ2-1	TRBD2	CASSDHPGLAGGRAYNEQFF	TGTGCCAGCAGTGACCACCCGGGACTAGCGGGAGGGCGGGCCTACAATGAGCAGTTCTTC
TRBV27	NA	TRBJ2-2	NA	CASSLSILGGDTGELFF	TGTGCCAGCAGTTTATCCATACTTGGGGGCGACACCGGGGAGCTGTTTTTT
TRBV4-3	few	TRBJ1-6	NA	CASSQDHRTREAPLHF	TGCGCCAGCAGCCAAGATCATAGGACCAGGGAGGCACCCCTCCACTTT
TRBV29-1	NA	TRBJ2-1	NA	CSVKGTQSYNEQFF	TGCAGCGTTAAAGGGACACAAAGTTACAATGAGCAGTTCTTC
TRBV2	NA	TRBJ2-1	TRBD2	CASIGTSGVYNEQFF	TGTGCCAGCATAGGGACTAGCGGGGTCTACAATGAGCAGTTCTTC
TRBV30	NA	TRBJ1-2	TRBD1	CAWSAQGGGYTF	TGTGCCTGGAGTGCGCAGGGGGGTGGCTACACCTTC
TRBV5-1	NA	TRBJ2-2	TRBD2	CASSLALTSGRGTGELFF	TGCGCCAGCAGCTTGGCCTTGACTAGCGGGAGGGGCACCGGGGAGCTGTTTTTT
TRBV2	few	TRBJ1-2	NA	CASIRDGGLYGYTF	TGTGCCAGCATCAGGGATGGGGGACTCTATGGCTACACCTTC
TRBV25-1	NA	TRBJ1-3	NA	CASSPGTNGNTIYF	TGTGCCAGCAGTCCAGGGACTAACGGAAACACCATATATTTT
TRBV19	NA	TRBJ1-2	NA	CASSIVIRASNYGYTF	TGTGCCAGTAGTATAGTGATTAGAGCTTCTAACTATGGCTACACCTTC
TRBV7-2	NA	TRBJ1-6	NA	CASSLGHYNSPLHF	TGTGCCAGCAGCTTGGGACACTATAATTCACCCCTCCACTTT
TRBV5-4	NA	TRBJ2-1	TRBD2	CASSLESGRAGREEFF	TGTGCCAGCAGCTTAGAGAGCGGGAGGGCCGGAAGAGAGGAGTTCTTC
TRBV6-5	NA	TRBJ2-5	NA	CASSSLRGETQYF	TGTGCCAGCAGTTCCCTAAGGGGGGAGACCCAGTACTTC
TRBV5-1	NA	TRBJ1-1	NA	CASSLVAGNTEAFF	TGCGCCAGCAGCTTGGTTGCGGGGAACACTGAAGCTTTCTTT
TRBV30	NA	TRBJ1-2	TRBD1	CAWSVLRGNGYTF	TGTGCCTGGAGTGTACTCAGGGGGAATGGCTACACCTTC
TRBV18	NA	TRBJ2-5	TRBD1	CASSPRDREETQYF	TGTGCCAGCTCACCCAGGGACAGGGAAGAGACCCAGTACTTC
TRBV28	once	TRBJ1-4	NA	CASSFYRMASRNEKLFF	TGTGCCAGCAGTTTTTATAGGATGGCTAGCCGGAATGAAAAACTGTTTTTT
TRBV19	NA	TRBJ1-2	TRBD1	CASSITPAGGSGYTF	TGTGCCAGTAGTATTACCCCGGCAGGGGGCTCTGGCTACACCTTC
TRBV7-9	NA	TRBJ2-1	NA	CASGQQLTRGGEQFF	TGTGCCAGCGGCCAACAACTGACCAGGGGTGGTGAGCAGTTCTTC
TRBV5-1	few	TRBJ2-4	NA	CASSLVGDIQYF	TGCGCCAGCAGCTTGGTCGGGGACATTCAGTACTTC
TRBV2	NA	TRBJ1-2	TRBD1	CASMRGTGVDGYTF	TGTGCCAGCATGCGGGGGACAGGGGTTGATGGCTACACCTTC
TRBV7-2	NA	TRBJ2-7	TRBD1	CASSQRTGTSLYEQYF	TGTGCCAGCAGCCAACGGACAGGGACGAGCCTCTACGAGCAGTACTTC
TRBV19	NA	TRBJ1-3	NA	CASSISWTTDWNTIYF	TGTGCCAGTAGTATTTCATGGACAACTGATTGGAACACCATATATTTT
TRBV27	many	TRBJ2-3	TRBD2	CASSSMTSGAITDTQYF	TGTGCCAGCAGTTCCATGACTAGCGGGGCGATCACAGATACGCAGTATTTT
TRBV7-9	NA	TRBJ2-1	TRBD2	CASSTSGSLSNEQFF	TGTGCCAGCAGCACTAGCGGGAGTTTAAGTAATGAGCAGTTCTTC
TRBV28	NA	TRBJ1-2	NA	CASSFTGVSNYGYTF	TGTGCCAGCAGTTTTACGGGGGTGTCTAACTATGGCTACACCTTC
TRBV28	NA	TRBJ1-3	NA	CASSLYRQDYTIYF	TGTGCCAGCAGTTTATACCGACAGGACTACACCATATATTTT
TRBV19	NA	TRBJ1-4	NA	CASSLGRLATNEKLFF	TGTGCCAGTAGTCTCGGCCGACTTGCAACTAATGAAAAACTGTTTTTT
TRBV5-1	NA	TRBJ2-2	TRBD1	CASSFTGQGIGTGELFF	TGCGCCAGCAGCTTTACAGGACAGGGGATCGGCACCGGGGAGCTGTTTTTT
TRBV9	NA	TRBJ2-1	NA	CASSVRSDGLRSYNEQFF	TGTGCCAGCAGCGTAAGATCAGACGGGTTACGCTCCTACAATGAGCAGTTCTTC
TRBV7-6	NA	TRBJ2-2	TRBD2	CASSLLPGLNTGELFF	TGTGCCAGCAGCTTACTCCCGGGACTAAACACCGGGGAGCTGTTTTTT
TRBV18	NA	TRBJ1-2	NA	CASSPYPGSGDYQGYTF	TGTGCCAGCTCACCCTACCCAGGTTCAGGGGACTATCAGGGCTACACCTTC
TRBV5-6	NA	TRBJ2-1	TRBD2	CASSLVRLAGGNEQFF	TGTGCCAGCAGCTTGGTCCGGCTAGCGGGAGGAAATGAGCAGTTCTTC
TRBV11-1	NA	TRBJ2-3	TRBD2	CASSRAGGSTDTQYF	TGTGCCAGCAGCCGAGCGGGGGGGAGCACAGATACGCAGTATTTT
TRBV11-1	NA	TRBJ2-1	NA	CASSLANNEQFF	TGTGCCAGCAGCTTAGCCAACAATGAGCAGTTCTTC
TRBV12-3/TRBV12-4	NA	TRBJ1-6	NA	CASRLGGGSPLHF	TGTGCCAGTCGACTAGGGGGGGGTTCACCCCTCCACTTT
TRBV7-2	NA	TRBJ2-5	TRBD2	CASSFNSGRAETQYF	TGTGCCAGCAGCTTTAACAGCGGGAGGGCGGAGACCCAGTACTTC
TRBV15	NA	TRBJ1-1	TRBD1	CATSRAVDRANTEAFF	TGTGCCACCAGCAGAGCCGTGGACAGGGCGAACACTGAAGCTTTCTTT
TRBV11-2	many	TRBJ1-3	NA	CASSLVGHGDTIYF	TGTGCCAGCAGCTTAGTAGGCCACGGGGACACCATATATTTT
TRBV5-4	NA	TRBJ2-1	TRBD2	CASSLGPAREGNEQFF	TGTGCCAGCAGCTTGGGCCCGGCGAGGGAGGGCAATGAGCAGTTCTTC